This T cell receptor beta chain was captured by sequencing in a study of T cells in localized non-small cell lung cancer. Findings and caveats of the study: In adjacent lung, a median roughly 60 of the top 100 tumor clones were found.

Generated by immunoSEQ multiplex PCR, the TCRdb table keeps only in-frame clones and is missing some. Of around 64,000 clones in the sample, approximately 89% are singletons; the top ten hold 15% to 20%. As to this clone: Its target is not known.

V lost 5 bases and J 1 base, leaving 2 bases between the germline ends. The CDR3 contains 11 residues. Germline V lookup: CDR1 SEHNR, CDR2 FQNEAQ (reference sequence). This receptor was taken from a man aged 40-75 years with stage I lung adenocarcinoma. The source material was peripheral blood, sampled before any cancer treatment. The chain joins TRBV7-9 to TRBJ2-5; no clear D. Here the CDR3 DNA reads TGTGCCAGCAGCCCCCAAGAGACCCAGTACTTC. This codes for CASSPQETQYF.